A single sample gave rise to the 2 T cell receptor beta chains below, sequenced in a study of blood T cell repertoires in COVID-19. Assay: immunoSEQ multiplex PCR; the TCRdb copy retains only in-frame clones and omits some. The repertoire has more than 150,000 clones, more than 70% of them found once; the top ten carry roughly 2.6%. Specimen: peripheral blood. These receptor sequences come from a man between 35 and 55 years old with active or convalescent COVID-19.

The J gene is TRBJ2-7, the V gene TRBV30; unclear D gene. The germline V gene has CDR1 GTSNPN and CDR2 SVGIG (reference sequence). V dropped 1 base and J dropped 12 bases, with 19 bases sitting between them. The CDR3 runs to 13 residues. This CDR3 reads CAWSGFDSLTRYF. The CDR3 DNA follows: TGTGCCTGGAGTGGTTTTGACTCCCTTACGCGGTACTTC. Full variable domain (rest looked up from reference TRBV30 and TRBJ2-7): SQTIHQWPATLVQPVGSPLSLECTVEGTSNPNLYWYRQAAGRGLQLLFYSVGIGQISSEVPQNLSASRPQDRQFILSSKKLLLSDSGFYLCAWSGFDSLTRYFGPGTRLTVT.

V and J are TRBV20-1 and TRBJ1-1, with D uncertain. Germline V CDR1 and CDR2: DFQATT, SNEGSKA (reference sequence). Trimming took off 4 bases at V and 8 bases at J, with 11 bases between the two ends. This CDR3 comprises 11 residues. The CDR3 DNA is TGCAGTGCTATTTTGGAGTCGGAAGCTTTCTTT. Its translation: CSAILESEAFF.